The rows below give T cell receptor beta chains drawn from one sample of a study of T cell changes during pregnancy in multiple sclerosis. Measured with immunoSEQ multiplex PCR; TCRdb has only the in-frame clones, and not every one. Of roughly 52,000 clones listed, about nine tenths were seen once; the top ten hold 0.5% to 0.6%. The material was CD4+ T cells from peripheral blood mononuclear cells, obtained in the first trimester of pregnancy. These receptors originate from a female donor with multiple sclerosis, enrolled in a pregnancy study. The CDR3 runs from the conserved cysteine through the conserved F or W. D genes are given only for firm matches. Clone size is stated in some rows and not others, as once, few, many or a class when expanded.

J gene: TRBJ2-7
clone size: -
V gene: TRBV9
D gene: -
CDR3 DNA: TGTGCCAGCAGCCCCTTAGCAGCTCTGGACGAGCAGTACTTC
CDR3 protein: CASSPLAALDEQYF

J gene: TRBJ2-3
clone size: -
V gene: TRBV19
D gene: TRBD2
CDR3 DNA: TGTGCCAGTAGTCTCCGTTTAGCGGGGAGGGCAGATACGCAGTATTTT
CDR3 protein: CASSLRLAGRADTQYF

J gene: TRBJ1-5
clone size: -
V gene: TRBV18
D gene: TRBD1
CDR3 DNA: TGTGCCAGCTCACCTTTCCAGGGGGGAAGTCAGCCCCAGCATTTT
CDR3 protein: CASSPFQGGSQPQHF

J gene: TRBJ2-7
clone size: -
V gene: TRBV20-1
D gene: -
CDR3 DNA: TGCAGTGCCGCGAACCGCTACGAGCAGTACTTC
CDR3 protein: CSAANRYEQYF

J gene: TRBJ2-1
clone size: -
V gene: TRBV5-6
D gene: -
CDR3 DNA: TGTGCCAGCAGCTTGACAGGACCCGGGGGGCAGTTCTTC
CDR3 protein: CASSLTGPGGQFF

J gene: TRBJ2-7
clone size: -
V gene: TRBV19
D gene: TRBD1
CDR3 DNA: TGTGCCAGTAGTATGACAGGGGAGCGGTACGAGCAGTACTTC
CDR3 protein: CASSMTGERYEQYF

J gene: TRBJ1-1
clone size: -
V gene: TRBV5-4
D gene: -
CDR3 DNA: TGTGCCAGCAGCGGGCAGAACACTGAAGCTTTCTTT
CDR3 protein: CASSGQNTEAFF

J gene: TRBJ1-2
clone size: -
V gene: TRBV4-1
D gene: -
CDR3 DNA: TGCGCCAGCAGCCAAGTCCGGCAGGACTATGGCTACACCTTC
CDR3 protein: CASSQVRQDYGYTF

J gene: TRBJ1-4
clone size: -
V gene: TRBV11-2
D gene: -
CDR3 DNA: TGTGCCAGCAGCGCCAGGAGGACTAATGAAAAACTGTTTTTT
CDR3 protein: CASSARRTNEKLFF

J gene: TRBJ2-7
clone size: -
V gene: TRBV7-9
D gene: TRBD1
CDR3 DNA: TGTGCCAGCAGCGATACCGGGACAGCGATCACATCCGAGCAGTACTTC
CDR3 protein: CASSDTGTAITSEQYF

J gene: TRBJ1-2
clone size: -
V gene: TRBV30
D gene: -
CDR3 DNA: TGTGCCTCTACACAGGGCGACTATGGCTACACCTTC
CDR3 protein: CASTQGDYGYTF

J gene: TRBJ1-1
clone size: few
V gene: TRBV19
D gene: -
CDR3 DNA: TGTGCCAGTACCGCCAGGATGGGGGCGTCGATGAACACTGAAGCTTTCTTT
CDR3 protein: CASTARMGASMNTEAFF

J gene: TRBJ2-7
clone size: few
V gene: TRBV14
D gene: TRBD2
CDR3 DNA: TGTGCCAGCAGCCAGCTAGCGGGCTACGAGCAGTACTTC
CDR3 protein: CASSQLAGYEQYF

J gene: TRBJ1-2
clone size: -
V gene: TRBV4-3
D gene: TRBD1
CDR3 DNA: TGCGCCAGCAGCCGCACGGGACAGGGCGATGGCTACACCTTC
CDR3 protein: CASSRTGQGDGYTF

J gene: TRBJ1-4
clone size: once
V gene: TRBV28
D gene: -
CDR3 DNA: TGTGCCAGCAGTTTCGTCCGGCAGGCGCTTAATGAAAAACTGTTTTTT
CDR3 protein: CASSFVRQALNEKLFF

J gene: TRBJ1-1
clone size: -
V gene: TRBV11-3
D gene: -
CDR3 DNA: TGTGCCAGCAGATCCGGCGTTGGGCTTCAAGCTTTCTTT
CDR3 protein: CASRSGVGLQAFF

J gene: TRBJ1-4
clone size: -
V gene: TRBV5-1
D gene: TRBD1
CDR3 DNA: TGCGCCAGCAGCCCCGACAGGGCACATGCAACTAATGAAAAACTGTTTTTT
CDR3 protein: CASSPDRAHATNEKLFF

J gene: TRBJ1-5
clone size: once
V gene: TRBV2
D gene: -
CDR3 DNA: TGTGCCAGCAGTGCCCCGACAGGTCCTAATAGCAATCAGCCCCAGCATTTT
CDR3 protein: CASSAPTGPNSNQPQHF

J gene: TRBJ1-4
clone size: -
V gene: TRBV4-1
D gene: -
CDR3 DNA: TGCGCCAGCAGCCAAGGTTGGGGGGTTGATGAAAAACTGTTTTTT
CDR3 protein: CASSQGWGVDEKLFF

J gene: TRBJ2-5
clone size: -
V gene: TRBV9
D gene: TRBD2
CDR3 DNA: TGTGCCAGCAGCGTAGGAGTTAGCGGGGGGCAAGAGACCCAGTACTTC
CDR3 protein: CASSVGVSGGQETQYF

J gene: TRBJ1-1
clone size: -
V gene: TRBV5-1
D gene: -
CDR3 DNA: TGCGCCAGCAGCTTGGCGGGCGGAGGGTCCACTGAAGCTTTCTTT
CDR3 protein: CASSLAGGGSTEAFF

J gene: TRBJ2-3
clone size: once
V gene: TRBV5-1
D gene: -
CDR3 DNA: TGCGCCAGCAGCACAGACAGGCATACGCAGTATTTT
CDR3 protein: CASSTDRHTQYF

J gene: TRBJ1-3
clone size: once
V gene: TRBV11-3
D gene: -
CDR3 DNA: TGTGCCAGCAGCCGAGATGGGCACACCATATATTTT
CDR3 protein: CASSRDGHTIYF

J gene: TRBJ1-4
clone size: -
V gene: TRBV11-2
D gene: TRBD1
CDR3 DNA: TGTGCCAGCAGATTACCGGGACAGGGGGCGGGAGAGAATGAAAAACTGTTTTTT
CDR3 protein: CASRLPGQGAGENEKLFF

J gene: TRBJ2-1
clone size: -
V gene: TRBV7-2
D gene: TRBD2
CDR3 DNA: TGTGCCAGCAGCTTGACTAGCGGGGGGGCCTACAATGAGCAGTTCTTC
CDR3 protein: CASSLTSGGAYNEQFF

J gene: TRBJ2-6
clone size: once
V gene: TRBV7-2
D gene: -
CDR3 DNA: TGTGCCAGCAGCTTTCTAAAGAACTCTGGGGCCAACGTCCTGACTTTC
CDR3 protein: CASSFLKNSGANVLTF

J gene: TRBJ1-6
clone size: -
V gene: TRBV9
D gene: -
CDR3 DNA: TGTGCCAGCAGCGTACGGGGGGATTCACCCCTCCACTTT
CDR3 protein: CASSVRGDSPLHF

J gene: TRBJ2-1
clone size: -
V gene: TRBV5-4
D gene: TRBD1
CDR3 DNA: TGTGCCAGCAGCCCGCAGGGACAGGAGCAGTTCTTC
CDR3 protein: CASSPQGQEQFF

J gene: TRBJ2-7
clone size: once
V gene: TRBV27
D gene: -
CDR3 DNA: TGTGCCAGCAGTTTACAGGGGGGCAGGGAGCAGTACTTC
CDR3 protein: CASSLQGGREQYF